The present entry profiles one T cell receptor (beta chain) with its context. The antigen remains unidentified. Other DNA sequences in the same sample also yield this CDR3. This CDR3 has 14 amino acids. With 4 bases clipped from V and 0 bases from J, the junction kept 2 bases outside the gene matches. Germline assignment: CDR1 SGHRS and CDR2 YFSETQ. The source of the sample is a study of shared clonotypes between healthy human individuals. Spread over ten immunoSEQ deep assay plates, unsorted PBMC DNA underwent sequencing. Assay used: immunoSEQ multiplex PCR; TCRdb lists only in-frame clones, some missing. The top ten hold approximately 12% of the sample, which has 450,000 to 500,000 clones, over 65% seen once. Findings and limits, study-wide: Tissues were not sampled, only blood, and their repertoires likely differ.

Donors had no recently reported acute infections or vaccinations and were HIV-negative. Samples left unsorted employed approximately 94 million PBMCs for genomic DNA. Input material: PBMCs. This clonotype was sampled from a woman aged 35 to 49 in good health. Some clones in this sample may be carry-over from other donors' samples. The V call is TRBV5-1, the J call TRBJ2-3, with 7 nucleotides matching TRBD1. The CDR3 sequence: CASSGTASTDTQYF. CDR3 DNA sequence: TGCGCCAGCAGCGGGACAGCTAGCACAGATACGCAGTATTTT. The full variable domain, in which reference TRBV5-1 and TRBJ2-3 provide the parts outside the CDR3, is KAGVTQTPRYLIKTRGQQVTLSCSPISGHRSVSWYQQTPGQGLQFLFEYFSETQRNKGNFPGRFSGRQFSNSRSEMNVSTLELGDSALYLCASSGTASTDTQYFGPGTRLTVL.